This T cell receptor (beta chain) came from a study of blood T cell repertoires in COVID-19. Background on the study: Material from acute and convalescent COVID-19 was sourced from the United States, Italy and Spain. PBMCs, B-cell-depleted T cells, or T cells provided the cDNA or gDNA that made up the material.

Authors' methods: Estimation of nucleated cell counts was performed using reference gene primer amplification. The repertoire was sequenced with immunoSEQ multiplex PCR; TCRdb's copy has only in-frame clones and lacks some. The V and J calls and the clone size are those of that table, but D and trimming were determined from the DNA. The table records around 140,000 clones, 70% to 90% of them present only once. V lost 5 bases and J lost 5, with 18 bases in between. The V gene's germline CDR1 is KGHDR and CDR2 SFDVKD. CDR3 length equals 15 residues. The chain uses TRBV24-1 and TRBJ2-7, with D possibly being TRBD2 (6 bases). Sequenced sample: peripheral blood. The clonotype was recovered from a man in his 70s with active COVID-19. The chain's CDR3 is CATSARRGTGDEQYF. The DNA of the CDR3 is TGTGCCACCAGTGCCAGACGGGGGACCGGGGACGAGCAGTACTTC.